This T cell receptor (beta chain) is from a study of shared clonotypes between healthy human individuals. About the study: The composition of the donors was a couple of women and a few men aged 18 to 49.

Looked up from germline, CDR1 is LGHNA and CDR2 is YNFKEQ. V was clipped by 5 bases and J by 1 base; unmatched bases: 7. The length of the CDR3 is 15 residues. The authors ran the assay at deep level. Around 32,000 T cell genomes, or 300 to 350 ng DNA, went into unsorted PBMC replicate PCRs. The table came from immunoSEQ multiplex PCR; TCRdb's copy has only in-frame clones and leaves some out. The top ten clones hold about 13% of a sample with about 520,000 clones, roughly 80% of them seen once. This TCR was sampled from a woman aged 40-49 years in good health. Some clones in this sample may be carry-over from other donors' samples. The sequenced material came from PBMCs. The rearrangement links TRBV4-2 to TRBJ2-5; the match to TRBD2 covers 7 bases. This CDR3 reads CASSLERGSQETQYF. DNA of the CDR3: TGTGCCAGCAGCTTGGAACGCGGGAGCCAAGAGACCCAGTACTTC.